The 18 T cell receptor beta chains listed next were all sequenced from one sample in a study of molecular identifiers for immune sequencing clone quantification. TCRdb analysed the PCR reads with MiXCR anew, one entry per CDR3 protein. This sample has under 600,000 distinct CDR3 sequences, with under 30% found just once. The source material was naive CD8+ T cells from blood, with Jurkat cell RNA spiked in. The sample's subset: FACS-sorted CD8+CD4-CCR7+CD45RA+ naive T cells. These receptors all stem from a human donor in good health. Some libraries in this study had Jurkat cell RNA spiked in.

This clonotype has at least ten counts. V gene TRBV7-6 combines with J gene TRBJ1-1; D not resolved. V dropped 2 bases and J dropped 8 bases, with 15 bases sitting between them. The CDR3 runs 14 residues. Germline lookup yields CDR1 SGHVS and CDR2 FNYEAQ. CDR3 bases: TGTGCCAGCAGCTTACAAAGACAAGGCCGAGAAGCTTTCTTT. Amino acid sequence: CASSLQRQGREAFF.

This clonotype showed up many times. The chain joins TRBV29-1 to TRBJ1-2; no reliable D call. Deletions cut 4 bases from V and 4 bases from J, with 7 bases between. The CDR3 loop spans 11 amino acids. CDR1 is SQVTM, CDR2 ANQGSEA, per germline. CDR3 loop: CSVVESYGYTF. CDR3 bases: TGCAGCGTTGTGGAGAGCTATGGCTACACCTTC.

The rearrangement uses TRBV29-1 and TRBJ2-7, with 8 bases identical to TRBD1. CDR3 length equals 14 residues. V was clipped by 7 bases and J by 0 bases; unmatched bases: 8. CDR1 is SQVTM, CDR2 ANQGSEA, per germline. The CDR3 bases are TGCAGCGCATCCGTAGGGACAGGCTCCTACGAGCAGTACTTC. Its translation is CSASVGTGSYEQYF.

This clonotype was counted between two and nine times. Relative to the germline gene, one junction end is altered; a read error may explain this. This sequence joins TRBV7-9 and TRBJ2-3; D might be TRBD2 (6 bases). This CDR3 region has 16 residues. The germline gives CDR1 SEHNR, CDR2 FQNEAQ (reference sequence). For the CDR3, the DNA is TGCGCCAGCAGCTTAGCAGGACGGGGGTGGGGTGATACGCAGTATTTT. This translates into CASSLAGRGWGDTQYF.

The chain couples TRBV14 to TRBJ2-5; D is possibly TRBD1 (6 bases). V was shortened by 4 bases and J by 3 bases, with 12 bases between the two germline ends. The CDR3 has 14 amino acids. Germline V gene sequence: CDR1 SGHDN, CDR2 FVKESK. CDR3 bases: TGTGCCAGCAGCCGGAAACAGGGCGAAGAGACCCAGTACTTC. As protein: CASSRKQGEETQYF.

Ten or more counts support this clonotype. The chain has TRBV14 and TRBJ2-7, with D possibly TRBD1 on 6 matching bases. The CDR3 spans 13 residues. CDR1 is SGHDN, CDR2 FVKESK, per germline. The V end was cut by 4 bases, the J end by 4 bases, with 11 bases between. The CDR3 nucleotides read TGTGCCAGCAGCCCTTACAGGGAGTACGAGCAGTACTTC. This codes for CASSPYREYEQYF.

This clonotype was seen more than once but under ten times. The chain combines TRBV13 with TRBJ2-3, with D possibly matching TRBD1 (6 bases). The V gene's germline CDR1 is PRHDT and CDR2 FYEKMQ (reference sequence). The CDR3 contains 15 residues. The germline V and J ends were trimmed by 5 bases and 2 bases, with 14 bases remaining between them. This CDR3 reads CASSTRQDLTDTQYF. DNA of the CDR3: TGTGCCAGCAGCACACGACAGGATCTCACAGATACGCAGTATTTT. Full variable domain (remainder filled in from reference TRBV13 and TRBJ2-3): AAGVIQSPRHLIKEKRETATLKCYPIPRHDTVYWYQQGPGQDPQFLISFYEKMQSDKGSIPDRFSAQQFSDYHSELNMSSLELGDSALYFCASSTRQDLTDTQYFGPGTRLTVL.

With respect to this clonotype: A much larger clonotype is one base distant, so this may be a read error. This chain connects TRBV6-2 or TRBV6-3 to TRBJ2-3; 13 bases match TRBD2. This CDR3 contains 16 residues. Germline V gene sequence: CDR1 MNHEY, CDR2 SVGEGT. CDR3 protein: CASSPLAGGSTDTQCF. CDR3 coding DNA: TGTGCCAGCAGCCCACTAGCGGGAGGGAGCACAGATACGCAGTGTTTT.

The rearrangement joins TRBV12-3 or TRBV12-4 to TRBJ1-1; 10 bases are shared with TRBD1. The junction had 7 bases not matched to a gene; V was cut back by 5 bases and J by 4 bases. There are 15 residues in the CDR3. For the CDR3, the DNA is TGTGCCAGCAGTAACCCCGGGACAGGGGTCACTGAAGCTTTCTTT. It codes for CASSNPGTGVTEAFF.

As to this clonotype: This clone may be a read error of a much larger clone one base away. The chain is built from TRBV4-1 and TRBJ1-1, with 7 nucleotides matching TRBD1. CDR1 and CDR2 (germline): MGHRA, YSYEKL. The CDR3 runs 13 residues. This CDR3 reads CVSSPQGPTEAFF. In DNA form, the CDR3 reads TGCGTCAGCAGCCCACAGGGGCCAACCGAAGCTTTCTTT.

DNA for the CDR3: TGCGCCAGCAGCTCAACGGGACTAACTTACGATGAGCAGTACTTC. It specifies CASSSTGLTYDEQYF. The V and J genes are TRBV5-1 and TRBJ2-7; the match to TRBD2 covers 7 bases. Germline CDR1 is SGHRS and CDR2 is YFSETQ. The length of the CDR3 is 15 residues. V was pared by 3 bases and J by 7 bases, with 13 bases of the junction left unmatched.

This clonotype was found a few times. The chain uses TRBV20-1 and TRBJ2-7, with TRBD2 as a possible D gene (6 bases). The CDR3 has 16 amino acids. Trimming shortened V by 0 bases and J by 2 bases, and 17 bases separated the two germline ends. The germline CDR1 and CDR2 sequences are DFQATT and SNEGSKA (reference sequence). CDR3 bases: TGCAGTGCTAGAGATCTTTTTTCGGGACTTCCCTACGAGCAGTACTTC. Protein: CSARDLFSGLPYEQYF.

The gene calls are TRBV10-2 and TRBJ1-1; 7 bases are shared with TRBD1. This CDR3 is 14 amino acids long. The germline CDR1 and CDR2 sequences are WSHSY and SAAADI. The ends lost 3 bases at V and 2 bases at J; junction bases unmatched: 3. As DNA, the CDR3 is TGCGCCAGCAGTGACACAGGGGTCAACACTGAAGCTTTCTTT. It yields the protein CASSDTGVNTEAFF.

This clonotype was seen ten or more times. The chain links TRBV13 to TRBJ2-5; 14 nucleotides agree with TRBD2. Germline lookup yields CDR1 PRHDT and CDR2 FYEKMQ (reference sequence). V lost 5 bases to trimming and J lost 5 bases; unmatched junction nucleotides: 4. The CDR3 sequence is 15 residues long. The CDR3 here is CASSPGLAGAETQYF. CDR3 in DNA: TGTGCCAGCAGCCCGGGACTAGCGGGGGCTGAGACCCAGTACTTC.

This clonotype was seen more than once but under ten times. The chain uses TRBV20-1 and TRBJ2-7; D not certain. The CDR3 totals 19 residues. The germline V gene has CDR1 DFQATT and CDR2 SNEGSKA (reference sequence). V was cut by 2 bases and J by 4 bases, with 30 bases left in between. In DNA form, the CDR3 reads TGCAGTGCTAGACCCGACTTTTCAGGATTATGGACCCACCAGTACGAGCAGTACTTC. Protein product: CSARPDFSGLWTHQYEQYF.

This clonotype was detected ten times or more. The V call is TRBV27, the J call TRBJ1-5; TRBD1 matches at 7 bases. Unmatched junction bases numbered 4, after V lost 4 bases and J lost 4 bases. The CDR3 consists of 14 residues. Germline-derived CDR1 and CDR2 are MNHEY and SMNVEV (reference sequence). The CDR3 DNA follows: TGTGCCAGCAGTTCCTCGGGACAGAATCAGCCCCAGCATTTT. Translating gives CASSSSGQNQPQHF.

The genes are TRBV20-1 and TRBJ2-3, with D maybe TRBD2 (7 bases). This CDR3 region has 15 residues. V gave up 0 bases and J gave up 5 bases, with 15 bases separating them. The germline V gene encodes CDR1 DFQATT and CDR2 SNEGSKA (reference sequence). The CDR3: CSAREGRGAGDTQYF. Here the CDR3 DNA reads TGCAGTGCTAGAGAGGGACGGGGGGCTGGAGATACGCAGTATTTT.

This clonotype was recorded a few times. This sequence joins TRBV6-2 or TRBV6-3 and TRBJ2-5, with D perhaps given as TRBD1 or TRBD2 (6 bases each). The CDR3 spans 15 residues. V was shortened by 2 bases and J by 5 bases, with 15 bases between the two germline ends. Germline loops: CDR1 MNHEY, CDR2 SVGEGT. CDR3 nucleotides: TGTGCCAGCAGTTACAGTGGGGGGCCGGGGGAGACCCAGTACTTC. It is translated as CASSYSGGPGETQYF.